This T cell receptor beta chain was sequenced for a study of a mutant IDH1 vaccine in newly diagnosed glioma. Study-level background: Treated patients comprised 62.5% males and around 38% females, mean age about 44 years. Therapy received beforehand was radiotherapy, temozolomide, or both, with most patients given both.

Profiled with immunoSEQ multiplex PCR; TCRdb holds only in-frame clones, not every one. The sample records about 120,000 clones, under 90% being singletons. As for this clone: No antigen is known for it.

The time point is: week 11, during vaccination. Vaccination used 300 ug of mutant IDH1 20-mer peptide per dose, with topical imiquimod. The donor cohort comprised cases of new WHO grade 3 or 4 IDH1-mutant, ATRX-lost astrocytoma. The CDR3 extends over 15 amino acids. Per germline, CDR1 SGHTA and CDR2 FQGTGA. J was trimmed by 1 base and V by 5 bases; bases with no gene match: 3. Broader study findings: Any relationship between pseudoprogression and changes in top peripheral T cell clonotypes seemed absent.

The chain uses TRBV7-3 and TRBJ2-2, with 8 bases identical to TRBD1. Material: PBMCs, obtained from a glioma patient whose treatment included an IDH1 peptide vaccine. This receptor was taken from a woman between 50 and 59 years old with glioma. This CDR3 is CASSKQGENTGELFF. For the CDR3, the DNA is TGTGCCAGCAGCAAACAGGGGGAGAACACCGGGGAGCTGTTTTTT.